Each of the 31 T cell receptor beta chains below was sequenced from the same sample in a study of blood T cell repertoires in COVID-19. Method: immunoSEQ multiplex PCR; TCRdb's copy keeps in-frame clones and lacks some. The data show 210,000 or so clones, around 78% seen once. The source material was peripheral blood. The source is a woman older than 75 with active or convalescent COVID-19.

The gene calls are TRBV5-4 and TRBJ2-7; 11 bases agree with TRBD2. Trimming took 9 bases from V and 1 from J; bases not matched to a gene: 9. This CDR3 comprises 15 residues. CDR1 is SGHNT, CDR2 YYREEE, per germline (reference sequence). The CDR3 here is CATKLAGGASYEQYF. In DNA form, the CDR3 reads TGTGCCACAAAGCTAGCGGGGGGCGCGTCCTACGAGCAGTACTTC.

V usage is TRBV2 and J usage is TRBJ2-5; 8 nucleotides line up with TRBD2. Trimming removed 4 bases from V and 1 base from J; junction bases left unmatched: 5. This CDR3 has 15 amino acids. Germline values: CDR1 SNHLY, CDR2 FYNNEI. CDR3 sequence: CASSVFGGAQETQYF. The CDR3 DNA reads as TGTGCCAGCAGTGTTTTCGGGGGGGCCCAAGAGACCCAGTACTTC. The variable domain in full, completed from reference TRBV2 and TRBJ2-5, reads EPEVTQTPSHQVTQMGQEVILRCVPISNHLYFYWYRQILGQKVEFLVSFYNNEISEKSEIFDDQFSVERPDGSNFTLKIRSTKLEDSAMYFCASSVFGGAQETQYFGPGTRLLVL.

The V gene is TRBV7-8, the J gene TRBJ1-1, with 7 bases fitting TRBD1. Germline V gene data show CDR1 as SGHVS and CDR2 as FQNEAQ. The CDR3 runs to 15 residues. After removal of 2 bases from V and 1 base from J, the junction contained 4 bases not matched to a gene. CDR3 in amino acids: CASSLLGQANTEAFF. The CDR3 region has the DNA TGTGCCAGCAGCTTATTAGGACAGGCGAACACTGAAGCTTTCTTT.

This chain connects TRBV5-6 to TRBJ2-7, with 7 bases lining up with TRBD1. Looked up from germline, CDR1 is SGHDT and CDR2 is YYEEEE. The CDR3 totals 14 residues. With 0 bases clipped from V and 5 bases from J, the junction kept 5 bases outside the gene matches. The CDR3 bases are TGTGCCAGCAGCTTGGGCCGGGACAGACACGAGCAGTACTTC. This encodes CASSLGRDRHEQYF.

This clone was seen only a few times. This sample includes further DNA sequences coding for the same CDR3. The rearrangement joins TRBV11-3 to TRBJ2-2, with TRBD1 identical over 9 bases. The CDR3 consists of 15 residues. The germline gives CDR1 SGHNT, CDR2 YENEEA. V shed 3 bases and J 6 bases; nucleotides not matched to a gene: 5. The CDR3 DNA reads as TGTGCCAGCAGCTTGGGACAGGGAATGGCCGGGGAGCTGTTTTTT. Its translation is CASSLGQGMAGELFF.

The table lists this clone with a few counts. This rearrangement joins TRBV6-6 to TRBJ2-4; 13 nucleotides line up with TRBD2. The CDR3 consists of 18 residues. Germline loops: CDR1 MNHNY, CDR2 SVGAGI (reference sequence). V trimming: 5 bases; J trimming: 4 bases; junction bases outside the gene matches: 11. The CDR3 loop reads CASSLLAGGPVRKNIQYF. CDR3 nucleotide sequence: TGTGCCAGCAGTCTACTAGCGGGGGGGCCGGTGCGGAAAAACATTCAGTACTTC.

This sequence joins TRBV15 and TRBJ2-2; D uncertain. In germline, CDR1 is LNHNV, CDR2 YYDKDF (reference sequence). The ends were cut back, 0 bases at V and 5 bases at J, with 7 bases in the middle. This CDR3 has 14 residues. In DNA, the CDR3 is TGTGCCACCAGCAGAGATCTCCGGACCGGGGAGCTGTTTTTT. Translated: CATSRDLRTGELFF.

This chain joins TRBV5-1 and TRBJ2-3, with 15 nucleotides matching TRBD2. The V gene end was trimmed by 4 bases and the J gene end by 7 bases; junction bases not matched to a gene: 7. The CDR3 contains 16 residues. CDR1 is SGHRS, CDR2 YFSETQ, per germline. The CDR3 loop is CASSDGLAGGPNTQYF. The CDR3 region has the DNA TGCGCCAGCAGCGATGGACTAGCGGGGGGGCCAAATACGCAGTATTTT.

The gene calls are TRBV3-1 (or the pseudogene TRBV3-2) and TRBJ1-2; a weak D match, TRBD1 (6 bases). The CDR3 sequence is 13 residues long. Trimming pared 5 bases from V and 6 bases from J, leaving 13 bases between. From germline, CDR1 is LGHDT and CDR2 YNNKEL (reference sequence). The CDR3 protein is CASSSRQAHGYTF. In nucleotides, the CDR3 is TGTGCCAGCAGCTCACGACAGGCACATGGCTACACCTTC.

The rearrangement links TRBV5-1 to TRBJ1-6, with 11 bases fitting TRBD1. CDR3 length: 14 amino acids. With V trimmed by 4 bases and J by 13 bases, 7 bases remained unmatched. The V gene's germline CDR1 is SGHRS and CDR2 YFSETQ. The CDR3 coding sequence is TGCGCCAGCAGCGTAGGGACAGGGGGTCTTCCCCTCCACTTT. Its protein is CASSVGTGGLPLHF. Supplemented by reference TRBV5-1 and TRBJ1-6, the full variable domain reads KAGVTQTPRYLIKTRGQQVTLSCSPISGHRSVSWYQQTPGQGLQFLFEYFSETQRNKGNFPGRFSGRQFSNSRSEMNVSTLELGDSALYLCASSVGTGGLPLHFGNGTRLTVT.

The chain has TRBV2 and TRBJ1-1; a weak D match, TRBD1 (6 bases). CDR3 size: 15 residues. Trimming left V 9 bases short and J 1 base short, with 18 bases between. CDR1 SNHLY and CDR2 FYNNEI come from the germline V gene. The CDR3 spells CASARDKYTNTEAFF. The CDR3 bases are TGTGCCAGTGCCCGGGACAAGTACACGAACACTGAAGCTTTCTTT.

The rearrangement joins TRBV7-9 to TRBJ1-2; D not certain. With 1 base removed from V and 8 bases from J, the gap between germline ends came to 8 bases. The length of the CDR3 is 12 residues. The germline V gene has CDR1 SEHNR and CDR2 FQNEAQ (reference sequence). The CDR3 DNA sequence: TGTGCCAGCAGCTTAGAAACAGCCGGCTACACCTTC. Translation gives CASSLETAGYTF.

Only a few counts were recorded for this clone. This chain joins TRBV28 and TRBJ1-2; 11 bases agree with TRBD1. CDR1 MDHEN and CDR2 SYDVKM come from the germline V gene. This CDR3 region has 13 residues. Trimming cost V 8 bases and J 5 bases; bases outside gene matches: 4. CDR3 amino acids: CASGGDRGYGYTF. The CDR3 region has the DNA TGTGCCAGCGGGGGGGACAGGGGGTATGGCTACACCTTC.

The chain employs TRBV7-8 and TRBJ1-1; the match to TRBD1 covers 7 bases. The CDR3 runs 13 residues. In germline, CDR1 is SGHVS, CDR2 FQNEAQ. V lost 2 bases to trimming and J lost 11 bases; unmatched junction nucleotides: 8. The CDR3 nucleotides read TGTGCCAGCAGCTTAAATTTGGCAGGGGGGGCTTTCTTT. The encoded protein is CASSLNLAGGAFF.

The chain links TRBV28 to TRBJ1-2; D gene ambiguous. The CDR3 spans 14 residues. The germline V gene encodes CDR1 MDHEN and CDR2 SYDVKM. V was shortened by 5 bases and J by 3 bases, with 13 bases between the two germline ends. CDR3 bases: TGTGCCAGCAGTCCGGAACAGCCACACTATGGCTACACCTTC. Protein product: CASSPEQPHYGYTF.

The chain recombines TRBV15 with TRBJ1-1, with TRBD1 matching 9 bases. The CDR3 consists of 14 residues. Germline V gene data show CDR1 as LNHNV and CDR2 as YYDKDF (reference sequence). With 5 bases clipped from V and 6 bases from J, the junction kept 7 bases outside the gene matches. CDR3 in amino acids: CATSADRGLAEAFF. Written as DNA, the CDR3 is TGTGCCACCAGCGCGGACAGGGGACTAGCTGAAGCTTTCTTT.

This clone appeared once. The chain is built from TRBV28 and TRBJ2-6; D ambiguous. Germline values: CDR1 MDHEN, CDR2 SYDVKM. This CDR3 contains 13 residues. With 6 bases removed from V and 2 bases from J, the gap between germline ends came to 5 bases. CDR3 nucleotides: TGTGCCAGCAGGGTAGCTGGGGCCAACGTCCTGACTTTC. As protein: CASRVAGANVLTF.

The rearrangement links TRBV19 to TRBJ1-6; 7 bases agree with TRBD1. CDR3 length: 15 residues. CDR1 is LNHDA, CDR2 SQIVND, per germline (reference sequence). With 7 bases clipped from V and 6 bases from J, the junction kept 9 bases outside the gene matches. In nucleotides, the CDR3 is TGTGCCAGTACCTCGTGGGGACAGCCTAATTCACCCCTCCACTTT. This translates into CASTSWGQPNSPLHF.

The chain couples TRBV29-1 to TRBJ2-5; no clear D gene. CDR1 and CDR2 (germline): SQVTM, ANQGSEA. The length of the CDR3 is 13 residues. V was trimmed by 6 bases and J by 0 bases, leaving 11 bases between them. The CDR3 sequence: CSVKSLYQETQYF. The CDR3 DNA follows: TGCAGCGTAAAATCCCTGTACCAAGAGACCCAGTACTTC.

A few counts support this clone. The chain employs TRBV27 and TRBJ1-2, with 7 bases that match TRBD1. The germline V gene has CDR1 MNHEY and CDR2 SMNVEV (reference sequence). V lost 5 bases to trimming and J lost 2 bases; unmatched junction nucleotides: 8. This CDR3 comprises 15 residues. CDR3 residues: CASSVQGSANYGYTF. The CDR3 DNA sequence: TGTGCCAGCAGTGTACAGGGGAGCGCCAACTATGGCTACACCTTC.

On this clone itself: The junction differs from germline at one of its ends, possibly a read error. The rearrangement joins TRBV11-2 to TRBJ1-1; D is uncertain. CDR1 is SGHAT and CDR2 is FQNNGV in the germline V gene. This CDR3 has 12 amino acids. The CDR3 protein is CASSLVNSEAFF. The CDR3 bases are TGTGCCAGCAGCTTAGTTAACAGTGAAGCTTTCTTT.

This clone has a handful of counts. CDR3 DNA: TGTGCCAGCAGCGACGACAGGACCGACTACGAGCAGTACTTC. This sequence encodes CASSDDRTDYEQYF. V is TRBV7-9 and J is TRBJ2-7; perhaps TRBD1 as D (6 bases). There are 14 residues in the CDR3. From germline, CDR1 is SEHNR and CDR2 FQNEAQ (reference sequence). V lost 5 bases and J 3 bases, leaving 14 bases between the germline ends. Full variable domain (rest looked up from reference TRBV7-9 and TRBJ2-7): DTGVSQNPRHKITKRGQNVTFRCDPISEHNRLYWYRQTLGQGPEFLTYFQNEAQLEKSRLLSDRFSAERPKGSFSTLEIQRTEQGDSAMYLCASSDDRTDYEQYFGPGTRLTVT.

The DNA for the CDR3 is TGTGCCAGCAGCCCCTATGGGAGGAGATACACTGAAGCTTTCTTT. It encodes CASSPYGRRYTEAFF. V gene TRBV27 combines with J gene TRBJ1-1, with no clear D. Trimming removed 6 bases from V and 3 bases from J, with 17 bases in between. This CDR3 spans 15 amino acids. Germline values: CDR1 MNHEY, CDR2 SMNVEV (reference sequence).

This chain links TRBV15 with TRBJ2-1, with D possibly TRBD2 on 5 matching bases. Germline V lookup: CDR1 LNHNV, CDR2 YYDKDF (reference sequence). CDR3 length: 17 residues. The V end lost 2 bases, the J end lost 9 bases, and 23 bases lay between the germline ends. DNA of the CDR3: TGTGCCACCAGCAGATATACCGGGCCCCGGGGATCTGGTGAGCAGTTCTTC. This translates into CATSRYTGPRGSGEQFF.

The chain combines TRBV20-1 with TRBJ1-2; D gene ambiguous. The CDR3 consists of 10 residues. Deletions cut 7 bases from V and 4 bases from J, with 7 bases between. Looked up from germline, CDR1 is DFQATT and CDR2 is SNEGSKA (reference sequence). CDR3 sequence (DNA): TGCAGTGTGCAGGCCTATGGCTACACCTTC. This translates into CSVQAYGYTF.

The chain has TRBV14 and TRBJ2-2; the D is unclear. Germline-derived CDR1 and CDR2 are SGHDN and FVKESK. CDR3 length: 14 amino acids. The V gene lost 4 bases and the J gene lost 4 bases, with 10 bases spanning the gap. CDR3 residues: CASSRAQTTGELFF. CDR3 coding DNA: TGTGCCAGCAGCCGAGCACAGACCACCGGGGAGCTGTTTTTT.

The chain is built from TRBV5-1 and TRBJ1-1; D is uncertain. V was cut by 7 bases and J by 4 bases, with 14 bases left in between. This CDR3 is 13 amino acids long. The germline V gene has CDR1 SGHRS and CDR2 YFSETQ. The CDR3, as DNA: TGCGCCAGCTACGAGGTCGTAGGCACTGAAGCTTTCTTT. It yields the protein CASYEVVGTEAFF.

The gene calls are TRBV5-6 and TRBJ2-7; weak D call: TRBD1 (5 bases). CDR1 and CDR2 (germline): SGHDT, YYEEEE. V shed 0 bases and J shed 2 bases, with 9 bases lying between them. The CDR3 sequence is 14 residues long. CDR3: CASSLGLGAYEQYF. DNA for the CDR3: TGTGCCAGCAGCTTGGGGCTAGGGGCCTACGAGCAGTACTTC.

The count of this clone is one. J is TRBJ2-7 and V is TRBV2, with 10 bases matching TRBD1. Germline loops: CDR1 SNHLY, CDR2 FYNNEI. The CDR3 covers 11 residues. V lost 8 bases to trimming and J lost 6 bases; unmatched junction nucleotides: 1. The CDR3 nucleotides read TGTGCCAGCCGGGACAGGGGCGAGCAGTACTTC. It codes for CASRDRGEQYF.

The genes are TRBV3-1 (or the pseudogene TRBV3-2) and TRBJ2-5; no clear D gene. The germline V gene encodes CDR1 LGHDT and CDR2 YNNKEL (reference sequence). The CDR3 extends over 13 amino acids. The germline V and J ends were trimmed by 0 bases and 4 bases, with 6 bases remaining between them. CDR3 nucleotide sequence: TGTGCCAGCAGCCAAGATTGGGCAGAGACCCAGTACTTC. It codes for CASSQDWAETQYF.

This sequence joins TRBV16 and TRBJ2-1; 7 nucleotides line up with TRBD1. This CDR3 region has 14 residues. Unmatched junction bases numbered 5, after V lost 4 bases and J lost 5 bases. Per the germline V gene, CDR1 is KGHSY and CDR2 is FQNENV. The CDR3 DNA is TGTGCCAGCAGCCCTACAGACAGGGACAATGAGCAGTTCTTC. Translation gives CASSPTDRDNEQFF. The full variable domain, its missing parts supplied by reference TRBV16 and TRBJ2-1, is GEEVAQTPKHLVRGEGQKAKLYCAPIKGHSYVFWYQQVLKNEFKFLISFQNENVFDETGMPKERFSAKCLPNSPCSLEIQATKLEDSAVYFCASSPTDRDNEQFFGPGTRLTVL.